The clone carrying this T cell receptor (beta chain) was detected a few times. The antigen is not known. The data were taken from a study of response to subunit inactivated influenza vaccine. The CDR3 runs to 14 residues. V was trimmed by 3 bases and J by 10 bases, leaving 17 bases between them. Looked up from germline, CDR1 is SGHRS and CDR2 is YFSETQ. TCRdb ran MiXCR on the RT-PCR reads and lists one entry per CDR3 protein. The data show 800,000 to 1,000,000 distinct CDR3 sequences, around 21% seen once. Findings and limits, study-wide: Authors suggested seasonal influenza vaccinations each recruit few new T cells.

The sample in question was PBMCs from blood, obtained about 5 days after vaccination. The receptor was isolated from a middle-aged man who received an inactivated influenza vaccine. The rearrangement links TRBV5-1 to TRBJ2-1; TRBD1 is a possible D gene (6 bases). The CDR3 sequence is CASSSGDTRLEQFF. As DNA, the CDR3 is TGCGCCAGCAGCTCTGGGGACACGCGTTTGGAGCAGTTCTTC.